What follows describes a single T cell receptor (beta chain). What it recognizes is unknown. These data come from a study of response to subunit inactivated influenza vaccine. Study-level findings and limits: There was a suggestion from the authors that each seasonal influenza vaccination recruits few new T cells.

CDR1 and CDR2 from the germline V gene are SGDLS and YYNGEE. The length of the CDR3 is 16 residues. Between the trimmed V and J ends, which lost 0 bases and 2 bases, there was a span of 15 bases. TCRdb recomputed calls from the RT-PCR reads with MiXCR, one row per CDR3 protein. The repertoire includes a few hundred thousand distinct CDR3 sequences, 20% to 25% of them detected once, and under 13% sits in the top ten. Sequencing was performed on PBMCs from blood, taken 21 months after vaccination. V and J are TRBV9 and TRBJ2-7; possible D gene TRBD2, 6 bases. This clonotype was sampled from a man aged 50-75 years who received an inactivated influenza vaccine. In DNA, the CDR3 is TGTGCCAGCAGCGTAGCTGCGGGGACGGACACCTACGAGCAGTACTTC. This translates into CASSVAAGTDTYEQYF.